This entry describes one T cell receptor beta chain. Its antigen is not known. The sample originates from a study of Ad26.COV2.S vaccination and SARS-CoV-2 variants. The study's findings and limits: In vaccinated individuals, spike-specific CD8+ and CD4+ T cell responses reportedly displayed substantial breadth. Ad26.COV2.S recipients had broader spike-specific TCRs (P = 0.0014). Analytic work on TCR breadth and depth might have understated the full extent of total T cell responses. Measurement of non-spike TCR breadth gave similar results in vaccine and placebo recipients.

The germline V gene encodes CDR1 LNHNV and CDR2 YYDKDF (reference sequence). This CDR3 has 17 amino acids. Trimming took 3 bases from V and 4 from J, leaving 20 bases between them. The method was immunoSEQ multiplex PCR; TCRdb's version includes in-frame clones alone and lacks a portion of them. The data show 40,000 to 55,000 clones, with 75% to 85% seen just once and less than 60% held by the top ten. This chain joins TRBV15 and TRBJ2-3; D might be TRBD1 (6 bases). The sequence was collected from a human donor who had recovered from COVID-19. The sequencing here drew on peripheral blood, taken after recovery from COVID-19. The CDR3 sequence is CATSRPTGMSSADTQYF. The DNA of the CDR3 is TGTGCCACCAGCAGGCCAACAGGGATGAGCAGCGCAGATACGCAGTATTTT.